This passage covers 17 T cell receptor beta chains from one sample sequenced in a study of T cell responses to AZD1222 COVID-19 vaccine. Data came from immunoSEQ multiplex PCR; TCRdb stores just in-frame clones and leaves some out. The sample comprises some 120,000 clones, approximately 88% of which are singletons, and 7.5% to 8% rests with the top ten. Sequenced material: peripheral blood, taken on day 0 of AZD1222 vaccination. The receptors here all came from an adult in good health.

This sequence joins TRBV6-1 and TRBJ1-2, with a tentative D call TRBD1 (5 bases). This CDR3 contains 15 residues. CDR1 MNHNS and CDR2 SASEGT come from the germline V gene. With 0 bases removed from V and 3 bases from J, the gap between germline ends came to 11 bases. CDR3 loop: CASSEATRQYYGYTF. The CDR3 coding sequence is TGTGCCAGCAGTGAAGCGACCAGACAGTACTATGGCTACACCTTC.

This clone was observed a single time. This sequence joins TRBV30 and TRBJ1-4, with 9 bases lining up with TRBD1. The CDR3 loop spans 16 amino acids. With 3 bases clipped from V and 2 bases from J, the junction kept 7 bases outside the gene matches. CDR1 and CDR2 (germline): GTSNPN, SVGIG (reference sequence). CDR3 amino acids: CAWRPGQGHTNEKLFF. In nucleotides, the CDR3 is TGTGCCTGGAGGCCGGGACAGGGACACACTAATGAAAAACTGTTTTTT.

The rearrangement uses TRBV6-2 or TRBV6-3 and TRBJ2-5, with 13 bases lining up with TRBD2. This CDR3 has 15 amino acids. Germline-derived CDR1 and CDR2 are MNHEY and SVGEGT. With V trimmed by 2 bases and J by 4 bases, 1 base remained unmatched. The CDR3 DNA reads TGTGCCAGCAGTTACGGGACTAGCGGGACAGAGACCCAGTACTTC. Residues: CASSYGTSGTETQYF.

The CDR3 nucleotides are TGTGCCAGCAGCTTAGAAGCTAGCGGGATATTAGGCGCCAAAAACATTCAGTACTTC. It codes for CASSLEASGILGAKNIQYF. The chain links TRBV7-9 to TRBJ2-4; 9 positions match TRBD2. The junction had 11 bases not matched to a gene; V was cut back by 1 base and J by 1 base. Germline V gene data show CDR1 as SEHNR and CDR2 as FQNEAQ (reference sequence). This CDR3 is built from 19 residues.

The rearrangement joins TRBV18 to TRBJ2-4; D perhaps matches TRBD2 (6 bases). The CDR3 contains 15 residues. Germline CDR1 and CDR2: KGHSH and LQKENI. V was pared by 3 bases and J by 8 bases, with 17 bases between. In DNA, the CDR3 is TGTGCCAGCTCACCTCCCTTGGGCAGGGAGGACATTCAGTACTTC. It yields the protein CASSPPLGREDIQYF.

J is TRBJ1-6 and V is TRBV6-1, with 10 bases lining up with TRBD1. V dropped 2 bases and J dropped 8; count of bases not matched to a gene: 3. The CDR3 consists of 15 residues. Per the germline V gene, CDR1 is MNHNS and CDR2 is SASEGT. The CDR3 bases are TGTGCCAGCAGTGAAAGGGACAGGGGATATTCACCCCTCCACTTT. This encodes CASSERDRGYSPLHF.

The V and J genes are TRBV5-5 and TRBJ1-1; D possibly corresponds to TRBD1 (5 bases). Looked up from germline, CDR1 is SGHKS and CDR2 is YYEKEE (reference sequence). V lost 3 bases, J lost 0 bases, and 12 bases lay in between. The CDR3 covers 15 residues. DNA for the CDR3: TGTGCCAGCAGCTCCCTGGGGCAGTTGAACACTGAAGCTTTCTTT. Protein: CASSSLGQLNTEAFF.

This chain joins TRBV7-8 and TRBJ1-5, with D possibly matching TRBD1 (5 bases). The V end was cut by 1 base, the J end by 3 bases, with 22 bases between. The CDR3 extends over 19 amino acids. Germline V CDR1 and CDR2: SGHVS, FQNEAQ. Written as DNA, the CDR3 is TGTGCCAGCAGCTTAGGATCATGGGGAGGCGGGGCAATCAATCAGCCCCAGCATTTT. Its translation is CASSLGSWGGGAINQPQHF.

V usage is TRBV4-3 and J usage is TRBJ2-7, with 8 bases fitting TRBD2. Germline V gene sequence: CDR1 LGHNA, CDR2 YSLEER. This CDR3 spans 17 amino acids. Trimming removed 2 bases from V and 2 bases from J; junction bases left unmatched: 11. CDR3 nucleotides: TGCGCCAGCAGCCAACGGTCGGGGGGGGTACAAGCCTACGAGCAGTACTTC. Translated, it gives CASSQRSGGVQAYEQYF.

Only a few counts were recorded for this clone. J is TRBJ1-5 and V is TRBV13; D remains unclear. Germline V gene sequence: CDR1 PRHDT, CDR2 FYEKMQ (reference sequence). Trimming removed 3 bases at V and 7 bases at J, with 7 bases between. This CDR3 is 12 amino acids long. CDR3 bases: TGTGCCAGCAGCTTTGGGAGGCAGCCCCAGCATTTT. Protein product: CASSFGRQPQHF.

The rearrangement joins TRBV5-1 to TRBJ2-7; 9 positions match TRBD1. Germline CDR1 SGHRS, CDR2 YFSETQ. Germline trimming cut 0 bases from V and 4 bases from J; bases unmatched to any gene: 2. This CDR3 is built from 14 residues. CDR3 protein: CASSLDRGQYEQYF. The CDR3 DNA sequence: TGCGCCAGCAGCTTGGACAGGGGGCAATACGAGCAGTACTTC. Filled out from reference TRBV5-1 and TRBJ2-7, the complete variable domain reads KAGVTQTPRYLIKTRGQQVTLSCSPISGHRSVSWYQQTPGQGLQFLFEYFSETQRNKGNFPGRFSGRQFSNSRSEMNVSTLELGDSALYLCASSLDRGQYEQYFGPGTRLTVT.

This sequence joins TRBV6-5 and TRBJ2-3; 12 nucleotides agree with TRBD2. From germline, CDR1 is MNHEY and CDR2 SVGAGI. The CDR3 covers 13 residues. The V and J ends lost 7 bases and 5 bases, in that order; junction bases with no gene match: 1. The CDR3 DNA reads TGTGCCAGCAAGACTAGCGGGAGAGATACGCAGTATTTT. This encodes CASKTSGRDTQYF.

V gene TRBV5-6 combines with J gene TRBJ2-7; 7 bases agree with TRBD1. The CDR3 loop spans 15 amino acids. Germline CDR1 reads SGHDT; CDR2 reads YYEEEE. Unmatched junction bases numbered 4, after V lost 0 bases and J lost 1 base. The CDR3 protein is CASSLGGTASYEQYF. The CDR3 coding sequence is TGTGCCAGCAGCTTGGGTGGGACAGCGTCCTACGAGCAGTACTTC.

The gene calls are TRBV7-2 and TRBJ2-7; TRBD2 agrees at 7 bases. The V and J ends lost 1 base and 1 base, in that order; junction bases with no gene match: 7. The CDR3 extends over 16 amino acids. Germline assignment: CDR1 SGHTA and CDR2 FQGNSA. The CDR3 loop reads CASSLGGRALSYEQYF. For the CDR3, the DNA is TGTGCCAGCAGCTTAGGAGGGAGGGCCCTATCCTACGAGCAGTACTTC.

This clone appeared once. The V gene is TRBV19, the J gene TRBJ2-5, with TRBD2 matching 12 bases. Germline loops: CDR1 LNHDA, CDR2 SQIVND (reference sequence). CDR3 length: 14 amino acids. Unmatched junction bases numbered 9, after V lost 10 bases and J lost 6 bases. In DNA form, the CDR3 reads TGTGCCACCTCTTGGACTAGCGGGGAGAAGACCCAGTACTTC. This codes for CATSWTSGEKTQYF.

This clone was found a few times. The chain links TRBV5-8 to TRBJ1-5; D remains ambiguous. V lost 4 bases and J lost 0, with 17 bases in between. The V gene's germline CDR1 is SGHTS and CDR2 YDEGEE. This CDR3 contains 17 residues. The CDR3 sequence is CASSLTRQANSNQPQHF. The CDR3 coding sequence is TGTGCCAGCAGCCTCACCCGGCAGGCGAATAGCAATCAGCCCCAGCATTTT.

V and J are TRBV18 and TRBJ1-1, with TRBD1 identical over 8 bases. CDR1 and CDR2 from the germline V gene are KGHSH and LQKENI. Germline trimming cut 6 bases from V and 1 base from J; bases unmatched to any gene: 7. The CDR3 covers 15 residues. The CDR3 DNA reads TGTGCCAGCTCTCCAATGACAGGGGAGAACACTGAAGCTTTCTTT. Residues: CASSPMTGENTEAFF.